Listed here are 28 T cell receptor beta chains from one sample, sequenced in a study of early T cells in non-severe SARS-CoV-2 infection. MiXCR was run by TCRdb on the 5' RACE reads, yielding one entry per CDR3 protein. Of some 91,000 distinct CDR3 sequences in the sample, 9.5% to 11% were seen once. Sequencing used whole blood, obtained at baseline. These receptors originate from an adult who was a healthcare worker with PCR-confirmed SARS-CoV-2 infection or an uninfected control (not recorded which).

There are a few counts of this clonotype. V and J are TRBV5-1 and TRBJ1-2; the D gene is possibly TRBD1 (5 bases). The CDR3 runs 12 residues. Trimming took off 7 bases at V and 8 bases at J, with 15 bases between the two ends. Germline CDR1 and CDR2: SGHRS and YFSETQ. CDR3 coding DNA: TGCGCCAGCGGAGGGGCGCAGGGAGGCTACACCTTC. This gives the protein CASGGAQGGYTF.

On this clonotype: A much bigger clone sits one base away, suggesting this may be a read error. V and J are TRBV7-2 and TRBJ1-1, with 9 bases identical to TRBD1. Germline V gene data show CDR1 as SGHTA and CDR2 as FQGNSA. This CDR3 comprises 13 residues. The CDR3 bases are TGTGTCAGCAGCGGGCGGACAGGGGCTCAGGCTTTCTTT. Translation: CVSSGRTGAQAFF.

The chain recombines TRBV6-6 with TRBJ2-5; D is unclear. Germline V CDR1 and CDR2: MNHNY, SVGAGI (reference sequence). V gave up 0 bases and J gave up 0 bases, with 5 bases separating them. The CDR3 consists of 14 residues. The CDR3 DNA is TGTGCCAGCAGTTACTCCACGAACCAAGAGACCCAGTACTTC. Its translation is CASSYSTNQETQYF.

There are a few counts of this clonotype. The rearrangement links TRBV5-6 to TRBJ2-1, with TRBD2 identical over 10 bases. Germline V gene sequence: CDR1 SGHDT, CDR2 YYEEEE. V gave up 0 bases and J gave up 5 bases; unmatched junction bases: 2. This CDR3 has 15 amino acids. This CDR3 reads CASSLGAGGHNEQFF. CDR3 nucleotides: TGTGCCAGCAGCTTGGGAGCGGGGGGGCACAATGAGCAGTTCTTC.

This clonotype was counted between two and nine times. The chain uses TRBV7-2 and TRBJ2-7; D possibly uses TRBD1 or TRBD2 (5 bases each). The CDR3 sequence is 11 residues long. Germline V gives CDR1 SGHTA, CDR2 FQGNSA. V dropped 5 bases and J dropped 6 bases, with 8 bases sitting between them. CDR3 sequence: CASSLGTEQYF. In nucleotides, the CDR3 is TGTGCCAGCAGCCTGGGGACCGAGCAGTACTTC.

Only a few counts were recorded for this clonotype. The V call is TRBV27, the J call TRBJ2-7; 8 positions match TRBD1. The CDR3 consists of 13 residues. Germline assignment: CDR1 MNHEY and CDR2 SMNVEV (reference sequence). The J segment lost 5 bases and the V segment lost 3 bases, leaving 3 bases of the junction unmatched. CDR3 bases: TGTGCCAGCAGTTTCGACAGGGGCGACGAGCAGTACTTC. As protein: CASSFDRGDEQYF.

The genes are TRBV20-1 and TRBJ2-2, with D tentatively TRBD1 (6 bases). Germline V gene lookup returns CDR1 DFQATT and CDR2 SNEGSKA (reference sequence). V was shortened by 0 bases and J by 2 bases, with 10 bases between the two germline ends. CDR3 length: 15 amino acids. The CDR3 sequence: CSARDHRANTGELFF. The CDR3 DNA sequence: TGCAGTGCTAGAGATCACAGGGCCAACACCGGGGAGCTGTTTTTT.

The rearrangement joins TRBV7-9 to TRBJ2-3; 10 bases match TRBD2. This CDR3 region has 15 residues. V trimming: 5 bases; J trimming: 6 bases; junction bases outside the gene matches: 8. Germline CDR1 reads SEHNR; CDR2 reads FQNEAQ (reference sequence). This chain's CDR3 is CASSDRVAGGDTQYF. For the CDR3, the DNA is TGTGCCAGCAGCGATCGGGTAGCGGGGGGTGATACGCAGTATTTT.

This clonotype was observed a handful of times. This rearrangement joins TRBV20-1 to TRBJ2-5; D perhaps matches TRBD2 (6 bases). This CDR3 region has 15 residues. V was cut by 3 bases and J by 2 bases, with 16 bases left in between. The germline CDR1 and CDR2 sequences are DFQATT and SNEGSKA (reference sequence). For the CDR3, the DNA is TGCAGTGCTAGGGGGGAGTTGGACTATCAAGAGACCCAGTACTTC. Translating gives CSARGELDYQETQYF.

The chain is built from TRBV5-4 and TRBJ2-7; 8 positions agree with TRBD1. V trimming: 0 bases; J trimming: 3 bases; junction bases outside the gene matches: 2. This CDR3 has 14 amino acids. CDR1 is SGHNT and CDR2 is YYREEE in the germline V gene (reference sequence). The CDR3 is CASSLGDRGYEQYF. The CDR3 DNA is TGTGCCAGCAGCTTGGGCGACAGGGGCTACGAGCAGTACTTC.

This clonotype was seen at least ten times. The rearrangement uses TRBV29-1 and TRBJ2-7, with 7 bases lining up with TRBD1. The length of the CDR3 is 15 residues. Unmatched junction bases numbered 10, after V lost 3 bases and J lost 2 bases. Germline CDR1 reads SQVTM; CDR2 reads ANQGSEA. The CDR3, as DNA: TGCAGCGTTGAGGATTTAGGGGACAGCACCTACGAGCAGTACTTC. Protein sequence: CSVEDLGDSTYEQYF.

This clonotype was detected ten times or more. The chain recombines TRBV12-3 or TRBV12-4 with TRBJ2-3; the D is unclear. V was trimmed by 1 base and J by 3 bases, leaving 5 bases between them. There are 13 residues in the CDR3. The CDR3 protein is CASSLEPTDTQYF. Here the CDR3 DNA reads TGTGCCAGCAGTTTAGAGCCGACAGATACGCAGTATTTT.

J is TRBJ2-3 and V is TRBV25-1; D call uncertain. CDR3 length: 12 amino acids. Germline assignment: CDR1 MGHDK and CDR2 SYGVNS. Trimming removed 3 bases at V and 5 bases at J, with 6 bases between. The CDR3: CASSEVGDTQYF. The CDR3 bases are TGTGCCAGCAGTGAGGTTGGAGATACGCAGTATTTT.

A few counts support this clonotype. The gene calls are TRBV5-5 and TRBJ2-3; D is perhaps TRBD1 or TRBD2 (5 bases each). The V end lost 3 bases, the J end lost 5 bases, and 10 bases lay between the germline ends. The germline V gene encodes CDR1 SGHKS and CDR2 YYEKEE (reference sequence). This CDR3 is built from 13 residues. The CDR3 DNA follows: TGTGCCAGCAGCTGGGGACCGATAGATACGCAGTATTTT. Amino acid sequence: CASSWGPIDTQYF.

The V gene is TRBV20-1, the J gene TRBJ2-2; 11 bases align to TRBD2. Germline V gives CDR1 DFQATT, CDR2 SNEGSKA (reference sequence). The length of the CDR3 is 20 residues. V trimming: 1 base; J trimming: 4 bases; junction bases outside the gene matches: 17. CDR3 DNA sequence: TGCAGTGCTAGAGCTCGACTAGCGGGATTTCGCGCCGGATTCACCGGGGAGCTGTTTTTT. Its translation: CSARARLAGFRAGFTGELFF.

The sample holds a few counts of this clonotype. J is TRBJ2-7 and V is TRBV28, with 9 bases lining up with TRBD1. This CDR3 region has 15 residues. Germline values: CDR1 MDHEN, CDR2 SYDVKM. The V and J ends lost 4 bases and 6 bases, in that order; junction bases with no gene match: 10. The chain's CDR3 is CASSSPGQGTGEQYF. DNA for the CDR3: TGTGCCAGCAGTTCTCCGGGACAGGGAACAGGCGAGCAGTACTTC.

In this sample, this clonotype turned up many times. The chain carries TRBV10-3 and TRBJ2-7; D might be TRBD1 (6 bases). The CDR3 totals 13 residues. V lost 9 bases and J lost 3, with 15 bases in between. Germline lookup yields CDR1 ENHRY and CDR2 SYGVKD. The chain's CDR3 is CAIRDTSYYEQYF. The CDR3, as DNA: TGTGCCATTAGGGACACATCGTACTACGAGCAGTACTTC.

This clonotype was observed a few times. The chain links TRBV29-1 to TRBJ2-3; D ambiguous. The germline V gene encodes CDR1 SQVTM and CDR2 ANQGSEA. This CDR3 is built from 12 residues. Trimming removed 3 bases from V and 3 bases from J, with 7 bases in between. The CDR3 here is CSVDIVTDTQYF. The CDR3 bases are TGCAGCGTTGACATCGTTACAGATACGCAGTATTTT.

This clonotype has a handful of counts. The chain carries TRBV7-8 and TRBJ1-6, with D uncertain. Trimming removed 5 bases at V and 2 bases at J, with 13 bases between. Germline CDR1 reads SGHVS; CDR2 reads FQNEAQ. This CDR3 is 16 amino acids long. CDR3 sequence reads: CASSHGIGTYNSPLHF. CDR3 DNA: TGTGCCAGCAGCCATGGGATAGGGACCTATAATTCACCCCTCCACTTT. Full variable domain (remainder filled in from reference TRBV7-8 and TRBJ1-6): GAGVSQSPRYKVAKRGQDVALRCDPISGHVSLFWYQQALGQGPEFLTYFQNEAQLDKSGLPSDRFFAERPEGSVSTLKIQRTQQEDSAVYLCASSHGIGTYNSPLHFGNGTRLTVT.

In its sample, this clonotype was seen many times. The genes are TRBV7-2 and TRBJ2-7, with 8 positions matching TRBD1. Losses at the gene ends were 2 bases for V and 5 bases for J; bases not matched to a gene: 2. Per the germline V gene, CDR1 is SGHTA and CDR2 is FQGNSA. This CDR3 is 13 amino acids long. The CDR3 reads CASSLYRGNEQYF. In DNA, the CDR3 is TGTGCCAGCAGCTTATACAGGGGGAACGAGCAGTACTTC.

The sample holds one count of this clonotype. This chain's CDR3 is CASSGLASTDTQYF. The CDR3 DNA is TGTGCCAGCAGTGGACTAGCCAGCACAGATACGCAGTATTTT. The chain combines TRBV6-2 or TRBV6-3 with TRBJ2-3; TRBD2 matches 8 bases. Germline V CDR1 and CDR2: MNHEY, SVGEGT. The junction had 1 base not matched to a gene; V was cut back by 5 bases and J by 0 bases. This CDR3 region has 14 residues.

This clonotype was counted between two and nine times. V is TRBV20-1 and J is TRBJ2-6; 7 positions agree with TRBD1. The CDR3 has 18 residues. V shed 3 bases and J 0 bases; nucleotides not matched to a gene: 11. Germline V gene sequence: CDR1 DFQATT, CDR2 SNEGSKA (reference sequence). In nucleotides, the CDR3 is TGCAGTGCTAGTACTCGGGACAGACTTAGCTCTGGGGCCAACGTCCTGACTTTC. It encodes CSASTRDRLSSGANVLTF.

J is TRBJ2-5 and V is TRBV12-5; D is unclear. V was clipped by 4 bases and J by 5 bases, with 11 bases between them. Germline CDR1 reads LGHNT; CDR2 reads FRNRAP. CDR3 length: 13 residues. CDR3 bases: TGTGCTAGTGGTTCCGGGCCTCGGGAGACCCAGTACTTC. Translation gives CASGSGPRETQYF.

The sample holds a few counts of this clonotype. The chain employs TRBV11-2 and TRBJ2-3; the D is unclear. V dropped 5 bases and J dropped 6 bases, with 12 bases sitting between them. Germline V gene sequence: CDR1 SGHAT, CDR2 FQNNGV. This CDR3 comprises 13 residues. The CDR3 region is CASSLDSWDTQYF. For the CDR3, the DNA is TGTGCCAGCAGCCTCGATAGCTGGGATACGCAGTATTTT.

Many counts were recorded for this clonotype. V gene TRBV19 combines with J gene TRBJ1-1, with D uncertain. The CDR3 has 13 residues. Germline V gene sequence: CDR1 LNHDA, CDR2 SQIVND (reference sequence). The V end lost 5 bases, the J end lost 2 bases, and 9 bases lay between the germline ends. The DNA of the CDR3 is TGTGCCAGTAGTGTGACCCAAAACACTGAAGCTTTCTTT. Amino acids: CASSVTQNTEAFF.

This clonotype was seen a handful of times. The V call is TRBV4-1, the J call TRBJ2-3, with no clear D. The CDR3 has 14 residues. CDR1 and CDR2 from the germline V gene are MGHRA and YSYEKL. Trimming removed 1 base at V and 1 base at J, with 6 bases between. The chain's CDR3 is CASSQVGRTDTQYF. As DNA, the CDR3 is TGCGCCAGCAGCCAAGTAGGACGCACAGATACGCAGTATTTT.

This clonotype has at least ten counts. The genes are TRBV19 and TRBJ2-2; D is unresolved. Germline CDR1 LNHDA, CDR2 SQIVND (reference sequence). Trimming removed 6 bases from V and 3 bases from J, with 2 bases in between. The CDR3 loop spans 11 amino acids. CDR3 sequence: CASRHTGELFF. Here the CDR3 DNA reads TGTGCCAGTAGGCACACCGGGGAGCTGTTTTTT.

This clonotype appeared a few times. The rearrangement joins TRBV6-5 to TRBJ1-2; D is ambiguous. This CDR3 has 12 residues. Trimming stripped 8 bases from V and 4 bases from J, with 11 bases between. Germline V gives CDR1 MNHEY, CDR2 SVGAGI. CDR3 in DNA: TGTGCCAGCGTTGGCGGCCTCTATGGCTACACCTTC. It specifies CASVGGLYGYTF.